This T cell receptor (beta chain) was retrieved from a study of OX40 agonist ivuxolimab in advanced cancers. Findings of the study overall: Some nonresponders also had low normalized T-cell clonal expansion.

With regard to this clone: Its antigen is not known. Other nucleotide sequences in the sample specify the same CDR3.

Some clones are missing from TCRdb's copy, which holds only in-frame ones; the method was immunoSEQ multiplex PCR. This table has about 84,000 clones, more than 80% appearing once. The material sequenced was CD4+ or CD8+ T cells sorted from blood, taken in a trial of the OX40 agonist ivuxolimab. The receptor was isolated from an adult with an advanced solid tumor such as melanoma, head and neck, liver or kidney cancer.

The CDR3, as DNA: TGCGCCAGCAGCTTCGGCTCCCTTATGAACACTGAAGCTTTCTTT. Protein product: CASSFGSLMNTEAFF. The chain combines TRBV5-1 with TRBJ1-1; D not resolved. CDR1 SGHRS and CDR2 YFSETQ come from the germline V gene. There are 15 residues in the CDR3. Trimming pared 2 bases from V and 0 bases from J, leaving 11 bases between.